This T cell receptor (beta chain) was recorded in a study of shared clonotypes between healthy human individuals. Notes on the study in general: Generation probabilities of non-shared clonotypes were lower (relative to those shared by all four donors). Sequencing of the sorted subsets was shown by rarefaction to be incomplete despite large depth. The study drew on few donors, limiting represented genetic and exposure-history diversity.

Concerning this clone itself: Its antigen is undetermined.

V was cut by 5 bases and J by 0 bases, with 7 bases left in between. The CDR3 is made up of 13 amino acids. The germline V gene encodes CDR1 SGHTA and CDR2 FQGNSA. How the authors handled the data: ImmunoSEQ junction-only sequences lacked quality scores, so their filtering differed. Only in-frame clones appear in the TCRdb table, and some are missing; sequencing was by immunoSEQ multiplex PCR. V and J calls and clone size are given by that table; D and trimming were obtained from the DNA. The sample contains 2 million to 3 million clones, approximately 93% of which appear only once. Sequencing was done on a sample of naive CD4+ T cells from PBMCs. Subset reported: CD45RA+ positively selected. The V call is TRBV7-2, the J call TRBJ1-2; D not certain. The TCR sequence derives from a man in his late teens or twenties in good health. Some clones in this sample may be carry-over from other donors' samples. CDR3 sequence: CASSQTANYGYTF. The CDR3 nucleotides are TGTGCCAGCAGCCAGACGGCTAACTATGGCTACACCTTC.